This note documents a single T cell receptor (beta chain) sequence. Its matching antigen is unknown. This sample was taken from a study of OX40 agonist ivuxolimab in advanced cancers. Study-wide points: Expansion of clones was among the lowest in partial responders at 0.1-3.0 mg/kg.

The CDR3 spans 13 residues. Germline lookup yields CDR1 SGHNT and CDR2 YYREEE (reference sequence). The V end lost 0 bases, the J end lost 2 bases, and 6 bases lay between the germline ends. Here immunoSEQ multiplex PCR was the method, and the copy in TCRdb shows in-frame clones only, minus some. The sample has tens of thousands of clones; roughly 94% are singletons. Sample: CD4+ or CD8+ T cells sorted from blood, taken in a trial of the OX40 agonist ivuxolimab. V is TRBV5-4 and J is TRBJ2-7; D gene unclear. This TCR was recovered from an adult with an advanced solid tumor such as melanoma, head and neck, liver or kidney cancer. This chain's CDR3 is CASSLGPPYEQYF. The CDR3 coding sequence is TGTGCCAGCAGCTTGGGGCCGCCCTACGAGCAGTACTTC.